The clone carrying this TCR beta chain came up many times. What it binds is unknown. The sample originates from a study of T cell repertoires in cytomegalovirus infection. Study summary: The public TCR beta signatures pointed to both CMV infection and matching HLA type. Findings and caveats of the study: CMV-specific TCR beta clonotypes restricted by HLA-C dominated the ex vivo response. There were carriers of CMV plus the relevant HLA, and cumulative public TCR beta family frequency identified them.

One entry per CDR3 protein, called by TCRdb with MiXCR from the reads. Found here are 40,000 to 50,000 distinct CDR3 sequences, approximately 20% of them singletons; the top ten hold approximately 17%. Trimming took 0 bases from V and 4 from J; bases not matched to a gene: 13. The CDR3 is 19 residues long. CDR1 is SGHVT, CDR2 SQSDAQ, per germline. The chain carries TRBV7-4 and TRBJ2-1; 9 bases are shared with TRBD2. The sequence was collected from a human donor in good health (CMV status not recorded). Some clones in this sample may be carry-over from other donors' samples. The sample taken for sequencing was PBMCs, sequenced either directly or after in vitro stimulation (not recorded which). The DNA for the CDR3 is TGTGCCAGCAGCTTAGCCACTACGGCGGGGGGGCCTCGATACAATGAGCAGTTCTTC. Its translation: CASSLATTAGGPRYNEQFF.